This T cell receptor (beta chain) came from a study of T cell repertoires in cytomegalovirus infection. Whole-study context: Evidence of both CMV infection and a matching HLA type came from public TCR beta signatures.

Overall study findings and caveats: Carriage of CMV together with the relevant HLA was identifiable through cumulative public TCR beta family frequency. The study found HLA-C-restricted CMV-specific TCR beta clonotypes dominating the ex vivo response.

The sample holds many counts of this clonotype. The antigen is unknown. With 1 base removed from V and 10 bases from J, the gap between germline ends came to 15 bases. Germline loops: CDR1 SGHAT, CDR2 FQNNGV. The CDR3 is 14 residues long. TCRdb redid the calling of the reads with MiXCR, one entry per CDR3 protein. The table records more than 90,000 distinct CDR3 sequences, about 9.4% of them present only once. The chain recombines TRBV11-2 with TRBJ2-3; D unclear. Sequenced: PBMCs, sequenced either directly or after in vitro stimulation (not recorded which). This receptor was identified in a human donor in good health (CMV status not recorded). Some clones in this sample may be carry-over from other donors' samples. The CDR3 protein is CASSLAGPIGPQYF. CDR3 nucleotides: TGTGCCAGCAGCTTAGCAGGACCAATTGGGCCGCAGTATTTT.